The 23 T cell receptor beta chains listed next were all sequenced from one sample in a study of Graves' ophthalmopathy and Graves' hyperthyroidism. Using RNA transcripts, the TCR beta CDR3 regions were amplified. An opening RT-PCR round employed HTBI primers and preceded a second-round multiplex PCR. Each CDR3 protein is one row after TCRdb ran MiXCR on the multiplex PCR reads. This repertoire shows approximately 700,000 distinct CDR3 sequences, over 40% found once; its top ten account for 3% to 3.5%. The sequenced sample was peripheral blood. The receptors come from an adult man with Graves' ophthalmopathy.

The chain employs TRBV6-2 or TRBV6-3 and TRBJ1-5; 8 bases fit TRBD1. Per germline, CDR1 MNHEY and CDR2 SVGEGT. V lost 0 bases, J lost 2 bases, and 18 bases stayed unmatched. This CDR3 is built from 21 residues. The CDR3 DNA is TGTGCCAGCAGTTACTCGAGATCGGCCGACAGGGGCCGAGAAGGCAATCAGCCCCAGCATTTT. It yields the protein CASSYSRSADRGREGNQPQHF.

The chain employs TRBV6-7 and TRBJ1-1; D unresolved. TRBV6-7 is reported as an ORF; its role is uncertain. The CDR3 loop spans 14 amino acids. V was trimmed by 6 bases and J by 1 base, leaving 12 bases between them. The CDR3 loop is CASRIQASNTEAFF. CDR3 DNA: TGTGCCAGCAGGATCCAGGCTTCGAACACTGAAGCTTTCTTT.

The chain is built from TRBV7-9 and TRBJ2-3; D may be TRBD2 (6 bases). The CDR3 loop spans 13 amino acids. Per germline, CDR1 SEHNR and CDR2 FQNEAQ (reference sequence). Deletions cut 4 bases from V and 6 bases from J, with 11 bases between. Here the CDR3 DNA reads TGTGCCAGCAGCTCGTTCGGAGGGGATACGCAGTATTTT. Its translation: CASSSFGGDTQYF.

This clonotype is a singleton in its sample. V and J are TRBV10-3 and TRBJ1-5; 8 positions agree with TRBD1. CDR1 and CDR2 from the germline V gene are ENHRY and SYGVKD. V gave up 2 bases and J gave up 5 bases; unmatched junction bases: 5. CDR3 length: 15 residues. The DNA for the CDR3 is TGTGCCATCAGTGAGGCAGGACAGGGATATCAGCCCCAGCATTTT. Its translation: CAISEAGQGYQPQHF.

The CDR3 DNA sequence: TGTGCCAGCAGTGTGGAACTAGCGGGGGCCAACGTCCTGACTTTC. Its protein is CASSVELAGANVLTF. V usage is TRBV2 and J usage is TRBJ2-6, with 7 bases identical to TRBD2. Trimming removed 4 bases from V and 4 bases from J; junction bases left unmatched: 4. CDR1 is SNHLY and CDR2 is FYNNEI in the germline V gene. This CDR3 comprises 15 residues.

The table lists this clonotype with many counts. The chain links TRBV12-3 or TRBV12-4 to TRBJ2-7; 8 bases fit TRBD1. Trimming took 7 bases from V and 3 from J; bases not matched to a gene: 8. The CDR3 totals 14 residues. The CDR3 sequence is CASTIQGEFYEQYF. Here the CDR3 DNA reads TGTGCCAGCACCATACAGGGGGAGTTCTACGAGCAGTACTTC.

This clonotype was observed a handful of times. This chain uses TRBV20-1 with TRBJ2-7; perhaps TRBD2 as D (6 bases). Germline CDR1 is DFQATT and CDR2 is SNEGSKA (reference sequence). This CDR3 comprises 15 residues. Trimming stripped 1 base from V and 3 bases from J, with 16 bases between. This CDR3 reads CSARVLGGIGYEQYF. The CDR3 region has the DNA TGCAGTGCTAGAGTATTGGGCGGGATTGGCTACGAGCAGTACTTC.

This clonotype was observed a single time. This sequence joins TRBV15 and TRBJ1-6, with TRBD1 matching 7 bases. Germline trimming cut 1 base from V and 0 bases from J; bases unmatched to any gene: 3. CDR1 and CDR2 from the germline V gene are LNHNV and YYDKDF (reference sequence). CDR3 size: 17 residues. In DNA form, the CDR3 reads TGTGCCACCAGCAGAGCCAGGGGGAGCTCCTATAATTCACCCCTCCACTTT. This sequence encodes CATSRARGSSYNSPLHF.

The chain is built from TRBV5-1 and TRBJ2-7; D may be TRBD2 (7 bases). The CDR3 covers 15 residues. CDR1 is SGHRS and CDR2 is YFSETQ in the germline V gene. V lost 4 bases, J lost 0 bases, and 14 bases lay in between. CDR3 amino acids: CASSPGRGASYEQYF. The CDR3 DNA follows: TGCGCCAGCAGCCCGGGGAGGGGGGCCTCCTACGAGCAGTACTTC.

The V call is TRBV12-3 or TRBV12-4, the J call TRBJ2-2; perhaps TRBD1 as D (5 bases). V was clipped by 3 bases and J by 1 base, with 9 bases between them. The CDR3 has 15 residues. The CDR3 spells CASSFPTENTGELFF. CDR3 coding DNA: TGTGCCAGCAGTTTCCCGACAGAGAACACCGGGGAGCTGTTTTTT.

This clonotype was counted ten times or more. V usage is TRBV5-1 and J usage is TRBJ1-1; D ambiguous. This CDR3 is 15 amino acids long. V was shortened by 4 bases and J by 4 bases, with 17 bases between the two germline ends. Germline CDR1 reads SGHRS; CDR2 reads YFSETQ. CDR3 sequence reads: CASSPLGPAVTEAFF. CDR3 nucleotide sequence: TGCGCCAGCAGCCCCTTAGGACCGGCGGTCACTGAAGCTTTCTTT.

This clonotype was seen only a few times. CDR3 nucleotide sequence: TGTGCCAGTAGTATAGGGGACAGGGCGAACACTGAAGCTTTCTTT. Translated, it gives CASSIGDRANTEAFF. The chain is built from TRBV19 and TRBJ1-1; 9 positions match TRBD1. CDR1 is LNHDA and CDR2 is SQIVND in the germline V gene (reference sequence). This CDR3 region has 15 residues. The J segment lost 1 base and the V segment lost 1 base, leaving 1 base of the junction unmatched. The full variable domain, its missing parts supplied by reference TRBV19 and TRBJ1-1, is DGGITQSPKYLFRKEGQNVTLSCEQNLNHDAMYWYRQDPGQGLRLIYYSQIVNDFQKGDIAEGYSVSREKKESFPLTVTSAQKNPTAFYLCASSIGDRANTEAFFGQGTRLTVV.

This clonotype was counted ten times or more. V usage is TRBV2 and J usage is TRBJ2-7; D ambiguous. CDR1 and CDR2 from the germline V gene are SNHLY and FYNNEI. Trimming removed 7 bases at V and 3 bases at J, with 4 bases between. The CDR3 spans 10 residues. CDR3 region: CASNGYEQYF. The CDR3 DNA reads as TGTGCCAGCAACGGCTACGAGCAGTACTTC.

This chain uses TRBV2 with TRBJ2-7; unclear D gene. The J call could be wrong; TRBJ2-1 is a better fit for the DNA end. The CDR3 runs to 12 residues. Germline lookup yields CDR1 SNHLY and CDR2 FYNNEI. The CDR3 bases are TGTGCCAGCAGCCACAGAGTTGGGGAGCAGTTCTTC. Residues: CASSHRVGEQFF.

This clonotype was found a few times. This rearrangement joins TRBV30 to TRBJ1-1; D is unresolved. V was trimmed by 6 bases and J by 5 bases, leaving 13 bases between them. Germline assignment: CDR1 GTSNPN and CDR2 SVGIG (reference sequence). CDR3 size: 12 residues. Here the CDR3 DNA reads TGTGCCTGTACGGACCACGGGACTGAAGCTTTCTTT. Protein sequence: CACTDHGTEAFF.

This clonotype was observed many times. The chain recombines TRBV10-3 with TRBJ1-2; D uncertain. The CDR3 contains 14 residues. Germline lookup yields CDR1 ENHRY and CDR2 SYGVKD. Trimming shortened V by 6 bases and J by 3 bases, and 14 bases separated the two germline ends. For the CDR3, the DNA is TGTGCCATCAGCCCATACAGCATATACTATGGCTACACCTTC. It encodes CAISPYSIYYGYTF.

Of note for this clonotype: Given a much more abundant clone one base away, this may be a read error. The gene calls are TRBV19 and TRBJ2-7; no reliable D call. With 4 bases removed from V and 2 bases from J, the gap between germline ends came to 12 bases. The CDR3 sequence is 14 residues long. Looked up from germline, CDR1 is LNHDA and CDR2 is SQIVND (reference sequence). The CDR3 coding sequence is TGTGCCAGTAGTACCCGGAATTTCCCCTACGAGCAGTACTTC. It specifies CASSTRNFPYEQYF.

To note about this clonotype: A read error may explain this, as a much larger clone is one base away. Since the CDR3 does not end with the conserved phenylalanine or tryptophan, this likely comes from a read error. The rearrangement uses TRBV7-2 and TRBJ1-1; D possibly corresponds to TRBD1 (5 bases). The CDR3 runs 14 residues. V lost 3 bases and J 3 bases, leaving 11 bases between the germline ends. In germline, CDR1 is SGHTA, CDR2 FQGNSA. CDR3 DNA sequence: TGTGCCAGCAGCTTGAAAGGGGAGTACACTGAAGCTTTCCTT. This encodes CASSLKGEYTEAFL.

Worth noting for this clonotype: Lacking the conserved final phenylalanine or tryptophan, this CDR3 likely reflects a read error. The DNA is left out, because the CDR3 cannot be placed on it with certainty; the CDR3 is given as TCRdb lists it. CDR3 residues: CASSESRV. The chain carries TRBV9 and TRBJ1-4; TRBD1 is the table's D call and was not checked against the DNA. The CDR3 region is 8 residues in length, termini included. Germline V gives CDR1 SGDLS, CDR2 YYNGEE.

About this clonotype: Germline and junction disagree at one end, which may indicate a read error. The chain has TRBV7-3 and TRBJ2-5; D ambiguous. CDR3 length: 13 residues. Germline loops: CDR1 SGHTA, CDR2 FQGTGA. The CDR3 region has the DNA TGTGCCAGCGCCCCGGTAGGCTCGGAGATCCAGTACTTC. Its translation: CASAPVGSEIQYF.

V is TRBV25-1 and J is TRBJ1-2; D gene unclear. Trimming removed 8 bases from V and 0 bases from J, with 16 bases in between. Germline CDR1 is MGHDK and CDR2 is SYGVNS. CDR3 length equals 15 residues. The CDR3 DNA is TGTGCCAGCGTTGACGAGCGGGTAGCTAACTATGGCTACACCTTC. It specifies CASVDERVANYGYTF.

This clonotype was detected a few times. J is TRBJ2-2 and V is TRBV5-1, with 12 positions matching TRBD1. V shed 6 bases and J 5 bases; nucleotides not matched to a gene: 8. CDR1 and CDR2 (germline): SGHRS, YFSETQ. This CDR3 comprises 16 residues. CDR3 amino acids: CASTEPGQGATGELFF. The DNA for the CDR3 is TGCGCCAGCACCGAACCGGGACAGGGGGCTACCGGGGAGCTGTTTTTT.

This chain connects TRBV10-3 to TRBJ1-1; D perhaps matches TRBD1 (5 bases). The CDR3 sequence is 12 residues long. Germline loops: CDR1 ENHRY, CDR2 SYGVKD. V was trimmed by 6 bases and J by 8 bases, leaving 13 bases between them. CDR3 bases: TGTGCCATCAGGACAGCAGCGGCGGAAGCTTTCTTT. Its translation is CAIRTAAAEAFF.